A selection of T cell receptor beta chains follows, all from one sample in a study of early T cells in non-severe SARS-CoV-2 infection. TCRdb ran MiXCR on the 5' RACE reads and lists one entry per CDR3 protein. The table includes roughly 16,000 distinct CDR3 sequences, about 4.8% detected once. Material for sequencing was whole blood. These receptors came from an adult who was a healthcare worker with PCR-confirmed SARS-CoV-2 infection or an uninfected control (not recorded which). CDR3s include the opening cysteine and the closing phenylalanine or tryptophan. The D gene is left open where the match is weak. Clone size, where shown, is once, few, many, or a class for clones that have expanded.

>TRBV3-1|NA|TRBJ2-6|many
TGTGCCAGCAGCCAAGCGTCGTCCTCTGGGGCCAACGTCCTGACTTTC
CASSQASSSGANVLTF
>TRBV28|NA|TRBJ1-1|many
TGTGCCAGCAGTTTATTAACGGGCTTTCTTCATCCCTTCTTT
CASSLLTGFLHPFF
>TRBV20-1|NA|TRBJ1-5|NA
TGCAGTGCTAGAGGGTGGCTCCATCAGCCCCAGCATTTT
CSARGWLHQPQHF
>TRBV21-1|NA|TRBJ1-5|many
TGTGCCAGCAGCGCACACAGAGACGGGCAGCCCCAGCATTTT
CASSAHRDGQPQHF
>TRBV20-1|TRBD1|TRBJ2-3|medium-sized
TGCAGTGCGGCGGGACAGGGGGCCTCAGATACGCAGTATTTT
CSAAGQGASDTQYF
>TRBV3-1|NA|TRBJ2-3|NA
TGTGCCAGCAGCGCCCGGGACCGCACAGATACGCAGTATTTT
CASSARDRTDTQYF
>TRBV7-8|NA|TRBJ2-3|NA
TGTGCCAGCAGCTTAGCCCGGGAGACAGATACGCAGTATTTT
CASSLARETDTQYF
>TRBV7-9|NA|TRBJ2-7|many
TGTGCCAGCAGCTTAGTCCCCACCAACTACAACGAGCAGTACTTC
CASSLVPTNYNEQYF
>TRBV11-2|TRBD2|TRBJ2-2|many
TGTGCCAGCAAGATTAGCGGGAGAAACACCGGGGAGCTGTTTTTT
CASKISGRNTGELFF
>TRBV19|NA|TRBJ2-1|medium-sized
TGTGCCAGCACCGGGACATTCGGCAATGAGCAGTTCTTC
CASTGTFGNEQFF
>TRBV6-5|NA|TRBJ2-1|many
TGTGCCAGCAGTCTTAGCGGAGCGGCCTACAATGAGCAGTTCTTC
CASSLSGAAYNEQFF
>TRBV11-2|NA|TRBJ2-1|many
TGTGCCAGCAGCCCCGTGATAGGGAGTAGCGGTCATGAGCAGTTCTTC
CASSPVIGSSGHEQFF
>TRBV7-9|TRBD1|TRBJ1-4|many
TGTGCCAGCAGCTTCACAGGGGGCCTGGAGAAAAAACTGTTTTTT
CASSFTGGLEKKLFF
>TRBV27|NA|TRBJ1-2|many
TGTGCCAGCAGTTCCGGTTATGGCTACACCTTC
CASSSGYGYTF